The source of this T cell receptor beta chain is a study of T cell changes during pregnancy in multiple sclerosis. CDR1 SGHRS and CDR2 YFSETQ come from the germline V gene. Trimming removed 0 bases from V and 4 bases from J, with 11 bases in between. The CDR3 runs to 15 residues. This clone was counted a few times. Assay: immunoSEQ multiplex PCR; the TCRdb copy retains only in-frame clones and omits some. The table lists about 87,000 clones, about 94% of them singletons, with about 1.3% in the top ten. The sample was peripheral blood, taken in the third trimester of pregnancy. This receptor was obtained from a female donor in good health, enrolled as a control in a pregnancy study. The chain has TRBV5-1 and TRBJ1-5; D remains ambiguous. In nucleotides, the CDR3 is TGCGCCAGCAGCTTGGATGGTGGAGGAAATCAGCCCCAGCATTTT. As protein: CASSLDGGGNQPQHF.